This entry lists 17 T cell receptor beta chains sequenced from one sample in a study of CD8+CD57+ T cells in acquired aplastic anemia. Investigators profiled TCR beta VDJ and CDR3 from genomic DNA template. In TCRdb, the reads were re-called with MiXCR into one record per CDR3 protein. The profile covers under 200,000 distinct CDR3 sequences, with 71% appearing a single time and under 60% taken by the ten largest. All patients picked for sequencing had shown, by flow cytometry, an expansion of CD8+CD57+ cells. The specimen was sorted CD4+, CD8+, or CD8+CD57+ T cells (not recorded which) from PBMCs. All receptors derive from a human donor with aplastic anemia.

The chain carries TRBV5-6 and TRBJ1-5; D remains ambiguous. Germline loops: CDR1 SGHDT, CDR2 YYEEEE. V shed 3 bases and J shed 2 bases, with 15 bases lying between them. There are 16 residues in the CDR3. The CDR3 region has the DNA TGTGCCAGCAGCTCTTCGGCGCGGTGGGGCAATCAGCCCCAGCATTTT. This codes for CASSSSARWGNQPQHF.

This clonotype was seen once. The chain joins TRBV7-9 to TRBJ2-5; D may be TRBD2 (6 bases). V was clipped by 7 bases and J by 0 bases, with 15 bases between them. Germline V gene sequence: CDR1 SEHNR, CDR2 FQNEAQ (reference sequence). The CDR3 contains 15 residues. The CDR3: CASTHSRGNQETQYF. The CDR3 DNA reads TGTGCCAGCACGCACTCCCGCGGGAACCAAGAGACCCAGTACTTC.

The chain recombines TRBV7-8 with TRBJ1-3, with D tentatively TRBD1 (5 bases). The V end was cut by 5 bases, the J end by 3 bases, with 11 bases between. CDR3 length equals 14 residues. Germline V gives CDR1 SGHVS, CDR2 FQNEAQ. This chain's CDR3 is CASSQGTDGNTIYF. The CDR3 coding sequence is TGTGCCAGCAGCCAAGGGACCGATGGAAACACCATATATTTT. The complete variable domain, with remaining parts taken from reference TRBV7-8 and TRBJ1-3, reads GAGVSQSPRYKVAKRGQDVALRCDPISGHVSLFWYQQALGQGPEFLTYFQNEAQLDKSGLPSDRFFAERPEGSVSTLKIQRTQQEDSAVYLCASSQGTDGNTIYFGEGSWLTVV.

The genes are TRBV6-4 and TRBJ2-1, with D perhaps being TRBD1 or TRBD2 (5 bases each). Germline loops: CDR1 MRHNA, CDR2 SNTAGT. The CDR3 covers 14 residues. V lost 3 bases and J 6 bases, leaving 12 bases between the germline ends. Here the CDR3 reads CASSEALGGNEQFF. The CDR3 DNA reads TGTGCCAGCAGTGAAGCGCTTGGGGGCAATGAGCAGTTCTTC.

The J gene is TRBJ1-5, the V gene TRBV4-1; no reliable D call. Germline CDR1 reads MGHRA; CDR2 reads YSYEKL. The CDR3 spans 13 residues. V lost 2 bases and J 8 bases, leaving 10 bases between the germline ends. The CDR3 spells CASSQLRGEPQHF. CDR3 nucleotides: TGCGCCAGCAGCCAATTACGGGGTGAGCCCCAGCATTTT.

The sample holds many counts of this clonotype. The chain is built from TRBV7-8 and TRBJ2-5, with TRBD2 identical over 10 bases. J lost 5 bases, V lost 5 bases, and 17 bases had no gene match. CDR1 is SGHVS, CDR2 FQNEAQ, per germline. The CDR3 has 18 amino acids. As DNA, the CDR3 is TGTGCCAGCAGCCCAACGGCCCTAGCGGGGGATTCCAGCGAGACCCAGTACTTC. Translated: CASSPTALAGDSSETQYF. The full variable domain, rest sourced from reference TRBV7-8 and TRBJ2-5, is GAGVSQSPRYKVAKRGQDVALRCDPISGHVSLFWYQQALGQGPEFLTYFQNEAQLDKSGLPSDRFFAERPEGSVSTLKIQRTQQEDSAVYLCASSPTALAGDSSETQYFGPGTRLLVL.

J is TRBJ2-3 and V is TRBV7-9; 11 bases align to TRBD2. V dropped 5 bases and J dropped 4; count of bases not matched to a gene: 14. Germline CDR1 reads SEHNR; CDR2 reads FQNEAQ (reference sequence). The CDR3 has 18 residues. The CDR3 is CASSPLSGLAGGADTQYF. For the CDR3, the DNA is TGTGCCAGCAGCCCCCTGTCGGGCCTAGCGGGAGGAGCAGATACGCAGTATTTT.

The genes are TRBV5-5 and TRBJ2-7; TRBD2 is a possible D gene (5 bases). Trimming took off 4 bases at V and 7 bases at J, with 18 bases between the two ends. From germline, CDR1 is SGHKS and CDR2 YYEKEE (reference sequence). The CDR3 is made up of 14 amino acids. The CDR3 region has the DNA TGTGCCAGCAGCACCGGGCCCTCCACGGGAGAGCAGTACTTC. It encodes CASSTGPSTGEQYF.

By share of the sample, this clonotype is large. The chain recombines TRBV25-1 with TRBJ1-2; D not certain. Trimming took off 8 bases at V and 3 bases at J, with 22 bases between the two ends. Looked up from germline, CDR1 is MGHDK and CDR2 is SYGVNS. The CDR3 totals 16 residues. This CDR3 reads CASATRSGAGYYGYTF. Here the CDR3 DNA reads TGTGCCAGCGCGACTCGCTCGGGTGCGGGGTACTATGGCTACACCTTC.

The genes are TRBV20-1 and TRBJ2-5; TRBD2 matches at 7 bases. Germline V gene sequence: CDR1 DFQATT, CDR2 SNEGSKA (reference sequence). The CDR3 is 12 amino acids. The junction had 2 bases not matched to a gene; V was cut back by 3 bases and J by 4 bases. Here the CDR3 reads CSASGGLETQYF. The CDR3 nucleotides are TGCAGTGCTAGCGGGGGGTTAGAGACCCAGTACTTC.

This clonotype was found a few times. The chain recombines TRBV12-3 or TRBV12-4 with TRBJ2-1; D might be TRBD2 (5 bases). This CDR3 has 12 residues. Trimming left V 7 bases short and J 6 bases short, with 10 bases between. The CDR3 region is CASKSGSNEQFF. The CDR3 DNA sequence: TGTGCCAGCAAGAGCGGAAGCAATGAGCAGTTCTTC.

The chain couples TRBV20-1 to TRBJ1-5, with D possibly TRBD1 on 6 matching bases. The V and J ends lost 5 bases and 11 bases respectively, with 22 bases between them. CDR3 length equals 14 residues. Germline V lookup: CDR1 DFQATT, CDR2 SNEGSKA (reference sequence). In DNA, the CDR3 is TGCAGTGCTTTCTATAGCGGGGGCCAAGAGACCCAGCATTTT. As protein: CSAFYSGGQETQHF.

The table lists this clonotype with a count of one. The chain recombines TRBV9 with TRBJ1-2; D may be TRBD1 (6 bases). The CDR3 has 12 residues. Trimming cost V 0 bases and J 7 bases, with 7 bases left between them. Germline assignment: CDR1 SGDLS and CDR2 YYNGEE. This CDR3 is CASSVGQAGYTF. CDR3 coding DNA: TGTGCCAGCAGCGTAGGACAGGCTGGCTACACCTTC.

The sample holds a few counts of this clonotype. This rearrangement joins TRBV24-1 to TRBJ2-3; D might be TRBD2 (6 bases). CDR1 KGHDR and CDR2 SFDVKD come from the germline V gene. Trimming pared 9 bases from V and 6 bases from J, leaving 12 bases between. The CDR3 totals 12 residues. CDR3 nucleotide sequence: TGTGCCACCTCGGGGGAGACGGATACGCAGTATTTT. Translation: CATSGETDTQYF.

CDR3 amino acids: CATSVPGQRLFF. Here the CDR3 DNA reads TGTGCCACCAGTGTTCCGGGACAACGGCTGTTTTTT. The genes are TRBV24-1 and TRBJ2-2; TRBD1 is a possible D gene (6 bases). The CDR3 consists of 12 residues. CDR1 is KGHDR, CDR2 SFDVKD, per germline. With 5 bases removed from V and 13 bases from J, the gap between germline ends came to 13 bases.

This sequence joins TRBV20-1 and TRBJ2-1; D is tentatively TRBD1 or TRBD2 (7 bases each). The CDR3 extends over 13 amino acids. The V and J ends lost 6 bases and 5 bases respectively, with 14 bases between them. Germline V gives CDR1 DFQATT, CDR2 SNEGSKA (reference sequence). The CDR3 here is CSAQGGDHNEQFF. The CDR3 nucleotides read TGCAGTGCCCAGGGGGGGGACCACAATGAGCAGTTCTTC.

The chain carries TRBV20-1 and TRBJ2-2; the D gene is possibly TRBD2 (7 bases). Trimming stripped 6 bases from V and 3 bases from J, with 14 bases between. The CDR3 is 14 amino acids. From germline, CDR1 is DFQATT and CDR2 SNEGSKA (reference sequence). The CDR3 DNA reads TGCAGTGCACCGAGGGAGGGGGACACCGGGGAGCTGTTTTTT. Translated: CSAPREGDTGELFF.